This T cell receptor beta chain is drawn from a study of T-cell reconstitution after alpha-beta-depleted transplantation in children. V shed 4 bases, J shed 0 bases, and the junction held 7 bases outside the gene matches. The CDR3 contains 17 residues. Germline V gene data show CDR1 as DFQATT and CDR2 as SNEGSKA (reference sequence). Unique molecular identifiers were used in preparing the TCRbeta library. TCRdb analysed the PCR reads with MiXCR anew, one entry per CDR3 protein. The profile shows a few hundred thousand distinct CDR3 sequences, approximately 10% of them singletons. This sequence originates from a child younger than two with acute myeloid leukemia, due to receive a stem cell transplant. The input for sequencing was PBMCs, taken before TCRalphabeta/CD19-depleted stem cell transplant. The rearrangement joins TRBV20-1 to TRBJ2-6; TRBD2 aligns across 9 bases. The CDR3 DNA sequence: TGCAGTGCTATAATAGCGGGAGCGAACTCTGGGGCCAACGTCCTGACTTTC. Translating it yields CSAIIAGANSGANVLTF.